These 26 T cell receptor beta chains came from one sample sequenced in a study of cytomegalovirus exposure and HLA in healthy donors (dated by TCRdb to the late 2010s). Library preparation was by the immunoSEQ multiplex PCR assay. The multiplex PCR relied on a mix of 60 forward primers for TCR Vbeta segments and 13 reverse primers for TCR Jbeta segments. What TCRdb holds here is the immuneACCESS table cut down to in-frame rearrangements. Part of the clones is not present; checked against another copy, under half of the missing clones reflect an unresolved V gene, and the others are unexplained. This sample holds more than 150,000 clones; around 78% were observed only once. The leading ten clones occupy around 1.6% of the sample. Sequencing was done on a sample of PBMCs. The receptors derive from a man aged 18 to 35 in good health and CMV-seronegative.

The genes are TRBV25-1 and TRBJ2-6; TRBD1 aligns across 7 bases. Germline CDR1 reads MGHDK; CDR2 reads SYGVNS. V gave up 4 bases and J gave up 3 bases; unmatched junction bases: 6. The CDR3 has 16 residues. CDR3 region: CASSGSRGSGANVLTF. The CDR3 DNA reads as TGTGCCAGCAGTGGATCCAGGGGGAGTGGGGCCAACGTCCTGACTTTC.

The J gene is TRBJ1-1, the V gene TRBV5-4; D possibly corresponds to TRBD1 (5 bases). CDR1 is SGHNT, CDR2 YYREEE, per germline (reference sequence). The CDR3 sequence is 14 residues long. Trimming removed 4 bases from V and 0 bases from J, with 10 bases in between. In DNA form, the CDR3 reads TGTGCCAGCAGCCTAGACAGCCTGAACACTGAAGCTTTCTTT. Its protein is CASSLDSLNTEAFF.

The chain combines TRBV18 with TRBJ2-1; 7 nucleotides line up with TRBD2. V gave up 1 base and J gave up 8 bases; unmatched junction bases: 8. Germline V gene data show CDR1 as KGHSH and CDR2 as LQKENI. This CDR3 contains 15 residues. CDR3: CASSPREGGRDEQFF. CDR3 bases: TGTGCCAGCTCACCACGGGAGGGAGGACGCGATGAGCAGTTCTTC.

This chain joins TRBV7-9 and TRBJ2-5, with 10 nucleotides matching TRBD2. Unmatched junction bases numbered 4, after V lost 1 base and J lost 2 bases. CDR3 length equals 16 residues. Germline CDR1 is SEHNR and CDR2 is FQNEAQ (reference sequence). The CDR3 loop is CASSLDIAGGQETQYF. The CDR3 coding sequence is TGTGCCAGCAGCTTAGATATAGCGGGGGGACAAGAGACCCAGTACTTC.

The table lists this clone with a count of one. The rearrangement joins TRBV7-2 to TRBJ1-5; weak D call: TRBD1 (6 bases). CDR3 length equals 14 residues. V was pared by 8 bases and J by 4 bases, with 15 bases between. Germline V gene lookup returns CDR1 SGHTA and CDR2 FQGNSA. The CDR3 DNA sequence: TGTGCCAGCTCCCCGGGACAACCTAATCAGCCCCAGCATTTT. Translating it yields CASSPGQPNQPQHF. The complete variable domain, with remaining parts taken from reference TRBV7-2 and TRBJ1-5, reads GAGVSQSPSNKVTEKGKDVELRCDPISGHTALYWYRQSLGQGLEFLIYFQGNSAPDKSGLPSDRFSAERTGGSVSTLTIQRTQQEDSAVYLCASSPGQPNQPQHFGDGTRLSIL.

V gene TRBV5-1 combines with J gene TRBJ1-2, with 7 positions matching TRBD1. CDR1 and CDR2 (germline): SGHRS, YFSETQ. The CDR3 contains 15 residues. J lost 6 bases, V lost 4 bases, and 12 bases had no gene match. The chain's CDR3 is CASSLTGPGANGYTF. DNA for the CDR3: TGCGCCAGCAGCCTGACAGGGCCGGGGGCAAATGGCTACACCTTC.

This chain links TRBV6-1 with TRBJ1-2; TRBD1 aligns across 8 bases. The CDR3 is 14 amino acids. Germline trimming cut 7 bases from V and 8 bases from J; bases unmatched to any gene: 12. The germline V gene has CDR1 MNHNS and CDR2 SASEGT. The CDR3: CASTMGQGAGGYTF. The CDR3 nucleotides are TGTGCCAGCACGATGGGTCAGGGGGCAGGCGGCTACACCTTC.

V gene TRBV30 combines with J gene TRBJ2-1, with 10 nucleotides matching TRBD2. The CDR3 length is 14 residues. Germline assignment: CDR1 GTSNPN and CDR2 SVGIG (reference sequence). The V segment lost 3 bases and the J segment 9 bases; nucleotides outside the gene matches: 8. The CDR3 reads CAWRGGLAGGEQFF. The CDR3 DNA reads TGTGCCTGGAGAGGAGGTTTAGCGGGGGGTGAGCAGTTCTTC.

In DNA form, the CDR3 reads TGCAGCGCCCGGGACAGGGGAGGGAGGGAGACCCAGTACTTC. This sequence encodes CSARDRGGRETQYF. The chain uses TRBV29-1 and TRBJ2-5; 10 positions match TRBD1. V was clipped by 7 bases and J by 5 bases; unmatched bases: 10. The germline gives CDR1 SQVTM, CDR2 ANQGSEA. CDR3 length equals 14 residues.

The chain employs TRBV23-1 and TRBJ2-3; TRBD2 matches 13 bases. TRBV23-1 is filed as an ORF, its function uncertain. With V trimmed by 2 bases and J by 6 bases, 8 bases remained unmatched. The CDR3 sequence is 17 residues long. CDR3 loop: CASSQPTSGRAPDTQYF. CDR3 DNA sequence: TGCGCCAGCAGTCAACCTACTAGCGGGAGGGCCCCCGATACGCAGTATTTT.

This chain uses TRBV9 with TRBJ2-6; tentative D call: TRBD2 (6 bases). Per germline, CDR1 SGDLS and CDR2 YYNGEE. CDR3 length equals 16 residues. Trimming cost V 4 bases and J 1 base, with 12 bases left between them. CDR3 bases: TGTGCCAGCAGCTCTTTTCGGGGGTCTGGGGCCAACGTCCTGACTTTC. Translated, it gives CASSSFRGSGANVLTF.

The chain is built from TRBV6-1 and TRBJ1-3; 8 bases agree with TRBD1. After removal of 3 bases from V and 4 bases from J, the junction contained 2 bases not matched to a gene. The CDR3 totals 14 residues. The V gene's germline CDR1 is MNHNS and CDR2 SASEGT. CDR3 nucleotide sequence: TGTGCCAGCAGTGAGGACAGGGACGGAAACACCATATATTTT. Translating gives CASSEDRDGNTIYF.

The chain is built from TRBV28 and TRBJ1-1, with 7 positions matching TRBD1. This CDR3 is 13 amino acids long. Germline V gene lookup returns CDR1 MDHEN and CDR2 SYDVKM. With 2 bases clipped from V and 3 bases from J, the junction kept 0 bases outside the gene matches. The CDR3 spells CASSLDRDTEAFF. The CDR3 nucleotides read TGTGCCAGCAGTTTAGACAGGGACACTGAAGCTTTCTTT.

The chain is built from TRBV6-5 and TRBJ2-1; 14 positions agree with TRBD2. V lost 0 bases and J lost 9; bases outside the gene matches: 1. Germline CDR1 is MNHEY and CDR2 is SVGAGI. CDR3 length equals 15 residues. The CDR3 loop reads CASSYSGLAGGEQFF. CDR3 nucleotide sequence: TGTGCCAGCAGTTACTCAGGACTAGCGGGGGGTGAGCAGTTCTTC.

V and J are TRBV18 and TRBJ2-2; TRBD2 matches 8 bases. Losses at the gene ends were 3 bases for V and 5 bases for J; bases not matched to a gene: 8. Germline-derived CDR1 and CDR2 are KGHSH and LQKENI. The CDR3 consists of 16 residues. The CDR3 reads CASSPPGKRETGELFF. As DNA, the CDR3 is TGTGCCAGCTCACCCCCTGGGAAGCGGGAGACCGGGGAGCTGTTTTTT.

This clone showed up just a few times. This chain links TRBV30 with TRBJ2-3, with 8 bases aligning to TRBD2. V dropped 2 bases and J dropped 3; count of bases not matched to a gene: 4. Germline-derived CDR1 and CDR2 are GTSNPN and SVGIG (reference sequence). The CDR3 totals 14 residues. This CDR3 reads CAWSSTSVTDTQYF. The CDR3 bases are TGTGCCTGGAGTTCGACTAGCGTGACAGATACGCAGTATTTT.

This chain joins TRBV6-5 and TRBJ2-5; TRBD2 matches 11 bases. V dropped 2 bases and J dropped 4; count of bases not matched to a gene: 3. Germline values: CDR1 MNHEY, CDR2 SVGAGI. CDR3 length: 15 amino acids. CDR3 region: CASSYGLAGGETQYF. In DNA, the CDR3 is TGTGCCAGCAGTTACGGCCTAGCGGGGGGAGAGACCCAGTACTTC.

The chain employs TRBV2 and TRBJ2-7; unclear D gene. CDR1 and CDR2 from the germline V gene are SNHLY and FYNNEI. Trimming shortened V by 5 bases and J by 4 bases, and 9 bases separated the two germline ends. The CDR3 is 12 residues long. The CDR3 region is CASSSGGYEQYF. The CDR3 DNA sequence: TGTGCCAGCAGTTCGGGTGGATACGAGCAGTACTTC.

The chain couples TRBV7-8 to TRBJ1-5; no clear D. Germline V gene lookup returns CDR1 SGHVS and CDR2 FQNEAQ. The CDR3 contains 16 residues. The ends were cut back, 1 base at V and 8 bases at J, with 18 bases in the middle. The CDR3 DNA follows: TGTGCCAGCAGCTTAGGAGCGGGTCGTCGGTCCGAGCCCCAGCATTTT. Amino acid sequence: CASSLGAGRRSEPQHF.

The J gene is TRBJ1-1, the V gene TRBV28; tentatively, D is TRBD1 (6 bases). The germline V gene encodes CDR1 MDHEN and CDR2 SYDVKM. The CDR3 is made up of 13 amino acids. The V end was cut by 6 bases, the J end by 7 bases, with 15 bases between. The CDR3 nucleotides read TGTGCCAGCAGGCGACCCGGACAGCTTGAAGCTTTCTTT. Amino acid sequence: CASRRPGQLEAFF. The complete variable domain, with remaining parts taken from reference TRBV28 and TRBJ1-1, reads DVKVTQSSRYLVKRTGEKVFLECVQDMDHENMFWYRQDPGLGLRLIYFSYDVKMKEKGDIPEGYSVSREKKERFSLILESASTNQTSMYLCASRRPGQLEAFFGQGTRLTVV.

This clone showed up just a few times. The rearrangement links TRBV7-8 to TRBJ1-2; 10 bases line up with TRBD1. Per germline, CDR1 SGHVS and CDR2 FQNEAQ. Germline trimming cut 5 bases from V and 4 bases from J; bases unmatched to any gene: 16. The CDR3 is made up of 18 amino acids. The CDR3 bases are TGTGCCAGCAGCCCCCGTACCGAGACAGGGGGCGTCGGCTATGGCTACACCTTC. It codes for CASSPRTETGGVGYGYTF.

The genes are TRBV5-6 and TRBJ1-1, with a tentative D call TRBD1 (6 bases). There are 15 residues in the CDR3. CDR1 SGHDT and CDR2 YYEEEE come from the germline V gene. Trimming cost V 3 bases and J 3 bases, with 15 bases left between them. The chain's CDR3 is CASSSPYRAYTEAFF. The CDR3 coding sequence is TGTGCCAGCAGCTCTCCCTACAGGGCGTACACTGAAGCTTTCTTT.

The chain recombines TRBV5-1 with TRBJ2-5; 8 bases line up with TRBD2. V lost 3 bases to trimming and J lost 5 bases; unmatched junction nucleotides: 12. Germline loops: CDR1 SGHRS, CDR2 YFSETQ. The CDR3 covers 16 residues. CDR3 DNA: TGCGCCAGCAGCTATTATAGCGGGGTAAGATCGGAGACCCAGTACTTC. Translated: CASSYYSGVRSETQYF.

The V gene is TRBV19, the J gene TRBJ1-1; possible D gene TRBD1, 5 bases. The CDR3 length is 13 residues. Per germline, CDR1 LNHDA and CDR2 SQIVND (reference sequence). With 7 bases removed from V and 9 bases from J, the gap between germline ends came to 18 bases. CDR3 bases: TGTGCCAGTACCCCTAATCCGGGACTTAAAGCTTTCTTT. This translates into CASTPNPGLKAFF.

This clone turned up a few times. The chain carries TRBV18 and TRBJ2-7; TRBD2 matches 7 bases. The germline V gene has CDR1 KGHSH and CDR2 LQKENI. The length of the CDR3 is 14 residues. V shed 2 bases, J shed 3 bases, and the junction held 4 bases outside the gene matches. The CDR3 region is CASSPMGGNYEQYF. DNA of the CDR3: TGTGCCAGCTCACCAATGGGAGGGAACTACGAGCAGTACTTC.

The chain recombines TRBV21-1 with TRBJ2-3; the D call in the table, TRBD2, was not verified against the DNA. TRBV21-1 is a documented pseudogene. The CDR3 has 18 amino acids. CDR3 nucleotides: TGTGCCAGCAGCGAGACTAGCAGGTTGGCCTTTAGCACAGATACGCAGTATTTT. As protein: CASSETSRLAFSTDTQYF.